This TCR beta chain was captured by sequencing in a study of tumor-infiltrating lymphocytes in primary liver carcinoma. About the study: Tumors measured roughly 4 to 11 cm and were stage T1-T3 N0M0. The study, taken as a whole, reports: No comparison of CD4+ and CD8+ repertoires was made, since the samples were bulk unsorted.

The researchers produced TCR beta cDNA from roughly 500 ng total RNA with a constant-region primer. Nested multiplex PCR, run for three rounds with slightly modified ARM-PCR, yielded TCR beta libraries. Primers for the first two PCR rounds were TRBV1-TRBV30 forward primers and a C-beta reverse primer (roughly 10 cycles per round). From the multiplex PCR reads, TCRdb called clonotypes with MiXCR, one entry per CDR3 protein. The sample includes about 320,000 distinct CDR3 sequences, almost 60% of them seen just once. For this clonotype: Its target is not known. This clone may be a read error of a much larger clone one base away.

Unsorted whole blood yielded blood RNA, and germline DNA was extracted as well. Every patient had chronic HBV infection and was treatment-naive. CDR3 length: 15 residues. Germline V gene data show CDR1 as SQVTM and CDR2 as ANQGSEA. This TCR came from a woman aged 30 to 39 with primary liver carcinoma and hepatitis B virus infection. The sequenced sample consisted of peripheral blood. This chain uses TRBV29-1 with TRBJ2-1; 7 bases map to TRBD2. The CDR3 coding sequence is TGCAGCGTGGGCAAAGTGGCGGGAGTCCGTAATGGGCAGTTCTTC. This encodes CSVGKVAGVRNGQFF.